This TCR beta chain derives from a study of blood T cells in healthy people across ages. Study results and limitations: Measured against age, TCR beta diversity per million T cells decreased in a roughly linear manner. Diversity estimates from one million T cells were considered underestimates.

CDR1 SGHRS and CDR2 YFSETQ come from the germline V gene. The CDR3 extends over 16 amino acids. With a J-beta primer mix and a sample-barcoded 5' primer, a second PCR ran 7 to 11 cycles. TCRdb re-called the 5' RACE reads with MiXCR, one entry per CDR3 protein. The data show over 600,000 distinct CDR3 sequences, 56% seen once. Worth noting for this clonotype: Its specificity is unknown.

For every donor, a draw yielded around 10 milliliters of peripheral blood. Each sample provided at least 5.5 micrograms of extracted total RNA. Sequenced input: blood. The TCR comes from a man aged 35 to 55 in good health. The V gene is TRBV5-1, the J gene TRBJ2-7; 11 bases line up with TRBD2. The DNA end lines up better with TRBJ2-5; the J call may be wrong. CDR3 loop: CASSTTLAGVGETQYF. In nucleotides, the CDR3 is TGCGCCAGCAGCACGACACTAGCGGGAGTTGGTGAGACCCAGTACTTC.